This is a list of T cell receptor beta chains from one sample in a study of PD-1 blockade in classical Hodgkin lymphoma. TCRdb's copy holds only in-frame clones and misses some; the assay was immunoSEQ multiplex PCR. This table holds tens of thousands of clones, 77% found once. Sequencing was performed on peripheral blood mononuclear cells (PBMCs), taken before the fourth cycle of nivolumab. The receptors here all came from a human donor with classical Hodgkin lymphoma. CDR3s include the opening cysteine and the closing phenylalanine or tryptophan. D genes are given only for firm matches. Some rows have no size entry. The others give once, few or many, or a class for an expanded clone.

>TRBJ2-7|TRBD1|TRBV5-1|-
TGCGCCAGCAGCCGGGACAGGGCCTACGAGCAGTACTTC
CASSRDRAYEQYF
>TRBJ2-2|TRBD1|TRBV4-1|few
TGCGCCAGCACCCTCCAAACAGGGGTCCCCGGGGAGCTGTTTTTT
CASTLQTGVPGELFF
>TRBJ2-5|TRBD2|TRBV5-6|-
TGTGCCAGCAGCTCTGTGGGGAGGGCGAACCAAGAGACCCAGTACTTC
CASSSVGRANQETQYF
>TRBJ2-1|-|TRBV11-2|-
TGTGCCAGCAGCGGGATTCAGGGTCGGAATGAGCAGTTCTTC
CASSGIQGRNEQFF
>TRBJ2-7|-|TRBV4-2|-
TGTGCCAGCAGCCAAGATGGGATCCCAGGGGCGCGCGACGAGCAGTACTTC
CASSQDGIPGARDEQYF
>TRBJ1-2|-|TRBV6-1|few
TGTGCCAGCAGTGAGTACTATGGCTACACCTTC
CASSEYYGYTF
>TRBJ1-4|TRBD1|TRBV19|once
TGTGCCAGTAGTACCCGTCGGACAGGGGGCGTTAATGAAAAACTGTTTTTT
CASSTRRTGGVNEKLFF
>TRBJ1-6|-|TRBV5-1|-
TGCGCCCCCTTTCGGAGCTCCTATAATTCACCCCTCCACTTT
CAPFRSSYNSPLHF
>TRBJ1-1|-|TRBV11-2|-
TGTGCCTCTAGAAAGAACACTGAAGCTTTCTTT
CASRKNTEAFF
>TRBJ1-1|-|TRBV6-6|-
TGTGCCAGCAGCGTCCTCAGGGGAGAGAAAGCTTTCTTT
CASSVLRGEKAFF
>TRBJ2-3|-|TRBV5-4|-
TGTGCCAGCAGCTGGGGGACAGATACGCAGTATTTT
CASSWGTDTQYF
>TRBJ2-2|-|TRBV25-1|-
TGTGCCAGTTCCCTCGGGGGAGCCGGGGAGCTGTTTTTT
CASSLGGAGELFF
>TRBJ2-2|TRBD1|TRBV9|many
TGTGCCAGCACCATGACAGGGAACCCCGGGGAGCTGTTTTTT
CASTMTGNPGELFF
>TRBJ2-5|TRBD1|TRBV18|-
TGTGCCAGCTCACCTGCCCGGGACAGCCAAGAGACCCAGTACTTC
CASSPARDSQETQYF
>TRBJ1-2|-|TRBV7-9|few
TGTGCCAGCAGCTTAGTCCTAGACATTCTCCTATATGGCTACACCTTC
CASSLVLDILLYGYTF
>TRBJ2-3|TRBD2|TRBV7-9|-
TGTGCCAGCAGCTTAGGGGTAGCGGGCCCGATAGAAGATACGCAGTATTTT
CASSLGVAGPIEDTQYF
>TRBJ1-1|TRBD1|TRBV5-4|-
TGTGCCAGCAGCTTGGGACAGGGCGGGACTGAAGCTTTCTTT
CASSLGQGGTEAFF
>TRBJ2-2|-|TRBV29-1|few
TGCAGCGTTTCTTTAGGGGGGGCTGACACCGGGGAGCTGTTTTTT
CSVSLGGADTGELFF
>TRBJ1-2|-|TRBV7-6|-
TGTGCCAGCAGCTTAGGGGACATTAACGGCTACACCTTC
CASSLGDINGYTF
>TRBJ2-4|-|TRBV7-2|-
TGTGCCAGCAGCTTAGAGGGTGGGACTCAGGGAATAAACATTCAGTACTTC
CASSLEGGTQGINIQYF
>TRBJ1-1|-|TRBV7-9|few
TGTGCCAGCAGCCCTACCGGGGGGAACGCTGAAGCTTTCTTT
CASSPTGGNAEAFF
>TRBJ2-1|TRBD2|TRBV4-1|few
TGCGCCAGCAGCCAAGAGGGCGGGGGCTACAATGAGCAGTTCTTC
CASSQEGGGYNEQFF